The sequence of this TCR beta chain was determined in a study of Graves' ophthalmopathy and Graves' hyperthyroidism. The overall study: There was a collection of peripheral blood at initial diagnosis, before any treatment.

The CDR3 has 15 amino acids. The V end lost 3 bases, the J end lost 5 bases, and 13 bases lay between the germline ends. Per the germline V gene, CDR1 is MGHDK and CDR2 is SYGVNS. This clonotype was picked up many times. The antigen is undetermined. TCR beta CDR3 amplification used RNA transcripts. Following a first-round RT-PCR that used HTBI primers, a second-round multiplex PCR was carried out. A single record per CDR3 protein comes from TCRdb applying MiXCR to the multiplex PCR reads. Altogether hundreds of thousands of distinct CDR3 sequences are present, more than 40% being singletons, with the ten largest covering more than 2.5%. Overall study results and limits: Ophthalmopathy progression was predicted by the model at 60% to 71% sensitivity and 72.22% specificity. Blood also contained most of the expanded thyroid clonotypes above 0.001 frequency.

Orbital computed tomography and thyroid ultrasound, along with TRAb, serum thyroxine and clinical symptoms, underpinned diagnosis. Sequenced material: peripheral blood. The origin of this receptor is an adult man with Graves' ophthalmopathy. The chain is built from TRBV25-1 and TRBJ1-4, with a weak D call TRBD1 (5 bases). The CDR3 DNA is TGTGCCAGCAGTGATTCTTCAGGGAACAATGAAAAACTGTTTTTT. Translation: CASSDSSGNNEKLFF.